The rows below give T cell receptor beta chains drawn from one sample of a study of graft-versus-host responses after intestinal transplantation. The data were produced by immunoSEQ multiplex PCR, yet TCRdb's version contains in-frame clones alone and is incomplete. The profile shows just under 100,000 clones, 75% to 95% of them singletons. The sequences come from PBMCs, collected approximately 420 days after intestinal transplant. The receptors were gathered from a human patient who received an intestinal transplant, so some T cells may come from the graft donor. CDR3s include the opening cysteine and the closing phenylalanine or tryptophan. The D gene is left open where the match is weak. The size field is filled for only some rows; it gives once, few, many or a size class.

TRBJ1-1 | . | TRBV18 | . | TGTGCCAGCGCGACGGCGGGCACTGAAGCTTTCTTT | CASATAGTEAFF
TRBJ2-3 | . | TRBV19 | TRBD1 | TGTGCCAGTAGTCCGGGACAGGGTTACACAGATACGCAGTATTTT | CASSPGQGYTDTQYF
TRBJ2-6 | . | TRBV6-6 | . | TGTGCCAGCAGTGACGACAGCTCTGGGGCCAACGTCCTGACTTTC | CASSDDSSGANVLTF
TRBJ2-1 | . | TRBV1 | . | TGCACCAGCAGCCAAGATGAGGGTAGCGGGGGGAAAAATGAGCAGTTCTTC | CTSSQDEGSGGKNEQFF
TRBJ2-7 | . | TRBV5-4 | . | TGTGCCAGCAGCTTGGGGTACGAGCAGTACTTC | CASSLGYEQYF
TRBJ1-3 | . | TRBV9 | TRBD1 | TGTGCCAGCAGCGTAGAGACAGGGAGGGGAAACACCATATATTTT | CASSVETGRGNTIYF
TRBJ2-7 | . | TRBV7-7 | . | TGTGCTAGCAGCTTAGAGGGGGTGCTCACTTTGGGGCGGGGCCCCTACGAGCAGTACTTC | CASSLEGVLTLGRGPYEQYF
TRBJ2-2 | . | TRBV7-9 | TRBD2 | TGTGCCAGCAGCTCAGCGGGGGGCCTCACCGGGGAGCTGTTTTTT | CASSSAGGLTGELFF
TRBJ2-7 | . | TRBV10-3 | . | TGTGCCATCAGTGACCATGACCGGGGTCGTAAGTACTTC | CAISDHDRGRKYF
TRBJ2-1 | . | TRBV18 | . | TGTGCCAGCTCACCCGGGGTAGCTAGCTCCTACAATGAGCAGTTCTTC | CASSPGVASSYNEQFF
TRBJ1-5 | once | TRBV7-7 | . | TGTGCTAGCAGCCCGCGAGACATCCGGCGGGGGCCCAATCAGCCCCAGCATTTT | CASSPRDIRRGPNQPQHF
TRBJ2-3 | . | TRBV5-8 | TRBD2 | TGTGCCAGCAGCTTCGGGACTAGCGGGGCCACAGATACGCAGTATTTT | CASSFGTSGATDTQYF
TRBJ2-7 | . | TRBV4-1 | TRBD1 | TGCGCCAGCAGCCAGGCGATGCAGGGGGCGAGGAACGAGCAGTACTTC | CASSQAMQGARNEQYF
TRBJ2-7 | . | TRBV9 | TRBD1 | TGTGCCAGCAGCGTCGAGGGACAGGGCGTCTACGAGCAGTACTTC | CASSVEGQGVYEQYF
TRBJ1-1 | few | TRBV6-5 | . | TGTGCCAGCAGACAGGGCGGTGAAGCTTTCTTT | CASRQGGEAFF
TRBJ2-1 | . | TRBV5-8 | . | TGTGCCAGCAGCCTGGACTTAGGGAACCCCTACAATGAGCAGTTCTTC | CASSLDLGNPYNEQFF
TRBJ2-5 | . | TRBV11-2 | . | TGTGCCAGCAGCTTAGTGGCCAGGGGCCAAGAGACCCAGTACTTC | CASSLVARGQETQYF
TRBJ1-4 | . | TRBV4-1 | . | TGCGCCAGCAGCCAAGATTGGGAAAAACTGTTTTTT | CASSQDWEKLFF
TRBJ2-1 | . | TRBV5-6 | TRBD2 | TGTGCCAGCAGCTACGGGACTAGCGGTAACAATGAGCAGTTCTTC | CASSYGTSGNNEQFF
TRBJ1-2 | . | TRBV25-1 | . | TGTGCCAGCAGTGACTTTCTGGAAGGGCGCTACACCTTC | CASSDFLEGRYTF
TRBJ2-2 | . | TRBV19 | . | TGTGCCAGTAGCCCCGGGACTTTCACCGGGGAGCTGTTTTTT | CASSPGTFTGELFF
TRBJ1-4 | . | TRBV27 | . | TGTGCCAGCAGTTTATCAGGGGGGACTAATGAAAAACTGTTTTTT | CASSLSGGTNEKLFF
TRBJ2-7 | once | TRBV9 | TRBD1 | TGTGCCAGCAGCGTAGGGGGGACAGGGGGCACCTACGAGCAGTACTTC | CASSVGGTGGTYEQYF
TRBJ1-1 | . | TRBV28 | TRBD1 | TGTGCCAGCAGTTTACCGGACAGGGTATTGGGAGCTTTCTTT | CASSLPDRVLGAFF
TRBJ2-5 | . | TRBV7-9 | . | TGTGCCAGCAGCCCCTTGGTGGTGGTCCAAGAGACCCAGTACTTC | CASSPLVVVQETQYF
TRBJ2-7 | . | TRBV10-3 | . | TGTGCCATCAGTGACAGGATCCCTACCTACGAGCAGTACTTC | CAISDRIPTYEQYF